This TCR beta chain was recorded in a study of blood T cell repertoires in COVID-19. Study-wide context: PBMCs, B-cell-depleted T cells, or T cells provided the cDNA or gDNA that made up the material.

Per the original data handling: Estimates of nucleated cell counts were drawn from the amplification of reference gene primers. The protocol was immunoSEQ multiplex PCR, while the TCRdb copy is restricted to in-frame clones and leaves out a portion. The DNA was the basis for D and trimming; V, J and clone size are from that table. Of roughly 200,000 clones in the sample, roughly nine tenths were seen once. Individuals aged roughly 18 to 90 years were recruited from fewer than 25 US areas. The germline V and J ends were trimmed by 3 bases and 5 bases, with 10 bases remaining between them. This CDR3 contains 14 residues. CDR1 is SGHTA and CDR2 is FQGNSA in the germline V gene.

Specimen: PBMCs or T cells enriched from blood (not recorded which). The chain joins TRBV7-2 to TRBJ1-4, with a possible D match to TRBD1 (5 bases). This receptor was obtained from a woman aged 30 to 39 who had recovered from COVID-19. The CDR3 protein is CASSFDSDNEKLFF. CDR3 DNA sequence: TGTGCCAGCAGCTTCGACAGCGACAATGAAAAACTGTTTTTT.